This TCR beta chain emerged from a study of T-cell reconstitution after alpha-beta-depleted transplantation in children. A word on this clonotype: The antigen is not known.

Unique molecular identifiers featured in how the TCRbeta library was prepared. Using its own MiXCR run on the PCR reads, TCRdb lists one record per CDR3 protein. The table shows approximately 190,000 distinct CDR3 sequences, with around 9.2% occurring only once. In germline, CDR1 is MNHNS, CDR2 SASEGT. Trimming removed 4 bases at V and 6 bases at J, with 16 bases between. The CDR3 extends over 14 amino acids. Findings and caveats of the study: T-cell counts and diversity at one year post-transplant came mainly from newly produced T cells. Reported findings indicate that, about two months after transplant, alpha-beta T cells came from several hundred expanded clones, which were derived from non-depleted graft cells.

This TCR was sampled from a male patient aged 2-15 years who had a stem cell transplant for acute myeloid leukemia, so the T cells may come from the graft donor. Specimen: PBMCs, mostly from graft donor cells, collected 360 days after TCRalphabeta/CD19-depleted stem cell transplant. The J gene is TRBJ2-7, the V gene TRBV6-1; the D call may be TRBD1 or TRBD2 (5 bases each). Here the CDR3 DNA reads TGTGCCAGCAGTGTCCGTCGGGGACCGGGCGAGCAGTACGTC. This encodes CASSVRRGPGEQYV.